The clone carrying this T cell receptor (beta chain) appeared a single time. Libraries were prepared by immunoSEQ multiplex PCR; TCRdb keeps only in-frame clonotypes and omits some of them. This table has about 130,000 clones, around 81% appearing once. The sample is drawn from a study of blood T cell repertoires in COVID-19. Specimen: peripheral blood. This TCR came from a woman aged 45-65 years with acute or convalescent COVID-19.

The CDR3 DNA sequence: TGCGCCAGCAGCTTGGGGGCGGGGATGAACACTGAAGCTTTCTTT. Translated: CASSLGAGMNTEAFF. The chain employs TRBV5-1 and TRBJ1-1; no definite D call. Germline V gene data show CDR1 as SGHRS and CDR2 as YFSETQ. The V gene lost 0 bases and the J gene lost 0 bases, with 9 bases spanning the gap. The CDR3 spans 15 residues.